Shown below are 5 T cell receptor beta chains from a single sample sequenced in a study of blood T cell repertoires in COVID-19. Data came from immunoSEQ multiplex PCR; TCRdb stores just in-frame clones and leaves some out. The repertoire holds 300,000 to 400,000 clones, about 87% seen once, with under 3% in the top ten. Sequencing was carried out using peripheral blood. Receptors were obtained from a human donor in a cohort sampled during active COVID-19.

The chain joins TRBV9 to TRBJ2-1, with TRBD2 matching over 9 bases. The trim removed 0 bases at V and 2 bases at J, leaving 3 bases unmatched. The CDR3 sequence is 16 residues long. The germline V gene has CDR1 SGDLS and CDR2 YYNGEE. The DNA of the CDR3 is TGTGCCAGCAGCGTAGTTGCGGGGGGGACCTACAATGAGCAGTTCTTC. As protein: CASSVVAGGTYNEQFF.

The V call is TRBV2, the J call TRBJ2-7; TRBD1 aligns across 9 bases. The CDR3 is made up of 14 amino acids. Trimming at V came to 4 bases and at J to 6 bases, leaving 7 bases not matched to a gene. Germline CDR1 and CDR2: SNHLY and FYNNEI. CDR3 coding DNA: TGTGCCAGCAGTGGGGACAGGGCGAGGTTCGAGCAGTACTTC. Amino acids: CASSGDRARFEQYF. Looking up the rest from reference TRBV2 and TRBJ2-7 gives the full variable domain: EPEVTQTPSHQVTQMGQEVILRCVPISNHLYFYWYRQILGQKVEFLVSFYNNEISEKSEIFDDQFSVERPDGSNFTLKIRSTKLEDSAMYFCASSGDRARFEQYFGPGTRLTVT.

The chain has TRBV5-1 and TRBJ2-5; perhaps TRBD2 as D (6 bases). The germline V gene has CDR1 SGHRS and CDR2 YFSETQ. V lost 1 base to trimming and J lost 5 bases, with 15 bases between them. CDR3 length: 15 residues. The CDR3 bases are TGCGCCAGCAGCTTGCTCGGGAGTAGGTTGGAGACCCAGTACTTC. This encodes CASSLLGSRLETQYF.

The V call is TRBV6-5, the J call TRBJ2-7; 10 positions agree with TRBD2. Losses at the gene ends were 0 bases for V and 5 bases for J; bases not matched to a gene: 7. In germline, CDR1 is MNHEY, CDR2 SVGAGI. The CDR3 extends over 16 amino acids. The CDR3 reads CASSYSRLAGAHEQYF. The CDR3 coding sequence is TGTGCCAGCAGTTACTCACGGCTAGCGGGAGCTCACGAGCAGTACTTC.

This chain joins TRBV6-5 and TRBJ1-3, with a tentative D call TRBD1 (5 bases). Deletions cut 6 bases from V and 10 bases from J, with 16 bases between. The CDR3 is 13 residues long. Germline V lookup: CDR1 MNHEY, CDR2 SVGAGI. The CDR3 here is CASSRTIGGTIYF. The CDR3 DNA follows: TGTGCCAGCAGCCGAACAATCGGGGGGACCATATATTTT.